The entry that follows covers one T cell receptor (beta chain) sequence. What it binds is not known. This specimen belongs to a study of cytomegalovirus exposure and HLA in healthy donors. General observations from the study: The majority of CMV-associated TCR beta chains were reported as apparently HLA-restricted in a later analysis. The study put under 200 TCR beta chains on its list as cytomegalovirus-associated.

Researchers ran the PCR with 60 Vbeta and 13 Jbeta primers. The repertoire was sequenced with immunoSEQ multiplex PCR; TCRdb's copy has only in-frame clones and lacks some. The top ten hold 1.5% to 2% of the sample, which has some 190,000 clones, about 79% seen once. The sequencing input was PBMCs. The TCR sequence derives from a man aged 18 to 29 in good health and CMV-seronegative.

The CDR3 reads CASSENRNTEAFF. The DNA of the CDR3 is TGTGCCAGCAGCGAAAACAGAAACACTGAAGCTTTCTTT. This chain joins TRBV7-3 and TRBJ1-1, with no clear D. Trimming took off 5 bases at V and 2 bases at J, with 9 bases between the two ends. The CDR3 covers 13 residues. Germline V CDR1 and CDR2: SGHTA, FQGTGA.